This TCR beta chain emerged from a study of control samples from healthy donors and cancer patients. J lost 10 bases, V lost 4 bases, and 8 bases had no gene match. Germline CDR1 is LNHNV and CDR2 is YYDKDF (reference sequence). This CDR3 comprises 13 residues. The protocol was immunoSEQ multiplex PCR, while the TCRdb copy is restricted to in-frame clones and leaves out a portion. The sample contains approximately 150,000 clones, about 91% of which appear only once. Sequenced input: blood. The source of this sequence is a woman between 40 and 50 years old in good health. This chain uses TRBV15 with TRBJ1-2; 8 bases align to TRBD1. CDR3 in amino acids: CATSTRTGLFYTF. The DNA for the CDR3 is TGTGCCACCAGCACCCGGACAGGGTTGTTCTACACCTTC.